Each of the 24 T cell receptor beta chains below was sequenced from the same sample in a study of cytomegalovirus exposure and HLA in healthy donors. The study ran its PCR with 60 Vbeta and 13 Jbeta primers. TCRdb's copy holds only in-frame clones and misses some; the assay was immunoSEQ multiplex PCR. This sample carries 150,000 to 250,000 clones, approximately 85% of them seen once, and the ten largest clones take around 1.4%. Specimen: PBMCs. The receptors here all came from a girl under 18 in good health and CMV-seropositive.

The J gene is TRBJ1-2, the V gene TRBV19; D ambiguous. Per germline, CDR1 LNHDA and CDR2 SQIVND (reference sequence). CDR3 size: 13 residues. Trimming shortened V by 9 bases and J by 7 bases, and 18 bases separated the two germline ends. As DNA, the CDR3 is TGTGCCAGCCGCACTACCGGGGAGGGTGGCTACACCTTC. This codes for CASRTTGEGGYTF.

The chain carries TRBV30 and TRBJ2-5, with D tentatively TRBD1 (6 bases). The J call is in doubt because the DNA end fits TRBJ2-7 better. This CDR3 has 14 amino acids. Germline V gene data show CDR1 as GTSNPN and CDR2 as SVGIG (reference sequence). The DNA for the CDR3 is TGTGCCTGGAGTGTAGGGGGACACCTCTACGAGCAGTACTTC. It specifies CAWSVGGHLYEQYF.

This chain connects TRBV7-2 to TRBJ2-2; TRBD2 agrees at 7 bases. In germline, CDR1 is SGHTA, CDR2 FQGNSA. V was pared by 0 bases and J by 5 bases, with 3 bases of the junction left unmatched. CDR3 size: 15 residues. The CDR3 DNA sequence: TGTGCCAGCAGCTTAGCCAGCGGGGTAACCGGGGAGCTGTTTTTT. Translating gives CASSLASGVTGELFF.

The chain combines TRBV5-5 with TRBJ2-3; D might be TRBD1 (5 bases). The CDR3 is 13 amino acids. The V end was cut by 2 bases, the J end by 1 base, with 5 bases between. In germline, CDR1 is SGHKS, CDR2 YYEKEE (reference sequence). The chain's CDR3 is CASSLQGTDTQYF. CDR3 in DNA: TGTGCCAGCAGCTTACAGGGCACAGATACGCAGTATTTT.

V usage is TRBV6-5 and J usage is TRBJ2-1; TRBD2 matches 9 bases. Trimming took 6 bases from V and 5 from J; bases not matched to a gene: 8. The CDR3 consists of 15 residues. CDR1 and CDR2 from the germline V gene are MNHEY and SVGAGI. The CDR3 bases are TGTGCCAGCAGCGGTCTAGCGGGGAACCACAATGAGCAGTTCTTC. This sequence encodes CASSGLAGNHNEQFF.

The chain links TRBV10-3 to TRBJ1-1; 7 bases fit TRBD1. V was pared by 3 bases and J by 6 bases, with 4 bases of the junction left unmatched. This CDR3 region has 13 residues. The germline V gene encodes CDR1 ENHRY and CDR2 SYGVKD. CDR3 DNA: TGTGCCATCAGTGATCAGGGGGGACCTGAAGCTTTCTTT. It encodes CAISDQGGPEAFF.

The genes are TRBV19 and TRBJ2-2; D perhaps matches TRBD2 (6 bases). The CDR3 consists of 15 residues. V was pared by 1 base and J by 4 bases, with 10 bases between. From germline, CDR1 is LNHDA and CDR2 SQIVND (reference sequence). The CDR3, as DNA: TGTGCCAGTAGTATAGGGACGCGGGGCACCGGGGAGCTGTTTTTT. As protein: CASSIGTRGTGELFF.

This clone showed up many times. V usage is TRBV12-5 and J usage is TRBJ2-7, with 9 bases that match TRBD1. The CDR3 has 16 residues. Germline CDR1 reads LGHNT; CDR2 reads FRNRAP. V lost 1 base, J lost 7 bases, and 11 bases stayed unmatched. The CDR3 DNA follows: TGTGCTAGTGGTTTGGGGACAGGGGCCCCCTCCGGGGAGCAGTACTTC. It is translated as CASGLGTGAPSGEQYF.

This chain joins TRBV5-4 and TRBJ1-3; D gene ambiguous. In germline, CDR1 is SGHNT, CDR2 YYREEE (reference sequence). The CDR3 contains 15 residues. V lost 4 bases and J lost 0, with 11 bases in between. The DNA of the CDR3 is TGTGCCAGCAGCCTGACTGGCAGCTCTGGAAACACCATATATTTT. Residues: CASSLTGSSGNTIYF.

The chain links TRBV29-1 to TRBJ2-1; D is perhaps TRBD1 (5 bases). Trimming removed 4 bases at V and 2 bases at J, with 9 bases between. This CDR3 has 13 residues. Germline lookup yields CDR1 SQVTM and CDR2 ANQGSEA. Written as DNA, the CDR3 is TGCAGCGTTGGGCAGGGTACCTACAATGAGCAGTTCTTC. Protein sequence: CSVGQGTYNEQFF.

J is TRBJ1-2 and V is TRBV5-8; 9 nucleotides match TRBD1. The CDR3 covers 14 residues. Trimming at V came to 4 bases and at J to 5 bases, leaving 6 bases not matched to a gene. The germline CDR1 and CDR2 sequences are SGHTS and YDEGEE. In nucleotides, the CDR3 is TGTGCCAGCAGCCCGGACAGGGGCGGGTATGGCTACACCTTC. Protein sequence: CASSPDRGGYGYTF.

The CDR3 sequence is CASSLASGVYEQYF. CDR3 DNA: TGCGCCAGCAGCTTGGCGTCAGGGGTCTACGAGCAGTACTTC. J is TRBJ2-7 and V is TRBV5-1, with a weak D call TRBD1 (6 bases). The CDR3 is 14 amino acids. Per germline, CDR1 SGHRS and CDR2 YFSETQ. V was pared by 0 bases and J by 3 bases, with 10 bases between.

The V call is TRBV9, the J call TRBJ2-3; D gene unclear. In germline, CDR1 is SGDLS, CDR2 YYNGEE. The length of the CDR3 is 13 residues. The germline V and J ends were trimmed by 3 bases and 5 bases, with 10 bases remaining between them. Here the CDR3 reads CASSGHTEDTQYF. The CDR3 nucleotides read TGTGCCAGCAGCGGACACACGGAAGATACGCAGTATTTT.

This sequence joins TRBV12-5 and TRBJ2-5; maybe TRBD1 (6 bases). V was trimmed by 2 bases and J by 4 bases, leaving 38 bases between them. Germline V gene lookup returns CDR1 LGHNT and CDR2 FRNRAP. The CDR3 contains 23 residues. The CDR3 bases are TGTGCTAGTGGTTTGCTTACAGGGCCCGGGTATCCAGAGCTACGAATATCCACAGAGACCCAGTACTTC. This sequence encodes CASGLLTGPGYPELRISTETQYF.

About this clone: This same CDR3 is encoded by further DNA sequences in the sample. This chain links TRBV19 with TRBJ2-7, with 11 bases that match TRBD2. There are 15 residues in the CDR3. J gave up 2 bases and V 3 bases, and 3 bases lay outside the gene matches. Germline loops: CDR1 LNHDA, CDR2 SQIVND (reference sequence). CDR3 nucleotides: TGTGCCAGTAGTATTGGGACTAGCGGAACCTACGAGCAGTACTTC. This gives the protein CASSIGTSGTYEQYF.

The chain recombines TRBV27 with TRBJ2-5; D perhaps matches TRBD1 (5 bases). The V gene's germline CDR1 is MNHEY and CDR2 SMNVEV (reference sequence). V lost 3 bases, J lost 2 bases, and 13 bases lay in between. This CDR3 comprises 15 residues. Here the CDR3 DNA reads TGTGCCAGCAGTTTGGAGTGGGGCAGACAAGAGACCCAGTACTTC. Translating it yields CASSLEWGRQETQYF.

The J gene is TRBJ2-3, the V gene TRBV7-9, with 9 bases fitting TRBD1. The CDR3 sequence is 15 residues long. Germline trimming cut 1 base from V and 4 bases from J; bases unmatched to any gene: 3. Looked up from germline, CDR1 is SEHNR and CDR2 is FQNEAQ (reference sequence). The CDR3 DNA is TGTGCCAGCAGCTTAGGAACAGGGGGCCCAGATACGCAGTATTTT. This gives the protein CASSLGTGGPDTQYF. The full variable domain, completed using reference TRBV7-9 and TRBJ2-3, is DTGVSQNPRHKITKRGQNVTFRCDPISEHNRLYWYRQTLGQGPEFLTYFQNEAQLEKSRLLSDRFSAERPKGSFSTLEIQRTEQGDSAMYLCASSLGTGGPDTQYFGPGTRLTVL.

This chain uses TRBV7-2 with TRBJ1-2, with TRBD1 identical over 8 bases. Germline V CDR1 and CDR2: SGHTA, FQGNSA. With V trimmed by 3 bases and J by 6 bases, 9 bases remained unmatched. This CDR3 spans 15 amino acids. The CDR3 loop reads CASSLETDRGNGYTF. CDR3 DNA: TGTGCCAGCAGCTTGGAAACCGACAGGGGAAATGGCTACACCTTC.

The chain links TRBV30 to TRBJ2-7; D is undetermined. The germline CDR1 and CDR2 sequences are GTSNPN and SVGIG (reference sequence). This CDR3 spans 12 amino acids. Trimming shortened V by 2 bases and J by 5 bases, and 10 bases separated the two germline ends. CDR3 nucleotides: TGTGCCTGGAGTCCCCAGGAAAACGAGCAGTACTTC. Residues: CAWSPQENEQYF.

The CDR3 here is CAISGQELISGNTIYF. CDR3 sequence (DNA): TGTGCCATCAGCGGACAAGAACTCATCTCTGGAAACACCATATATTTT. V gene TRBV10-3 combines with J gene TRBJ1-3; TRBD1 might be the D (5 bases). CDR1 ENHRY and CDR2 SYGVKD come from the germline V gene. This CDR3 is 16 amino acids long. V lost 6 bases, J lost 0 bases, and 15 bases lay in between.

The chain has TRBV7-2 and TRBJ1-2; maybe TRBD1 (6 bases). V lost 7 bases to trimming and J lost 2 bases, with 14 bases between them. Per germline, CDR1 SGHTA and CDR2 FQGNSA. The CDR3 has 14 residues. Here the CDR3 DNA reads TGTGCCAGCACCCCGGGGGGCGCAAACTATGGCTACACCTTC. It specifies CASTPGGANYGYTF.

The chain uses TRBV10-1 and TRBJ2-2, with 9 bases lining up with TRBD1. J was trimmed by 7 bases and V by 9 bases; bases with no gene match: 12. Germline loops: CDR1 WNHNN, CDR2 SYGVQD (reference sequence). This CDR3 has 15 residues. CDR3 loop: CARSTGTGNNGELFF. For the CDR3, the DNA is TGCGCCAGGAGTACCGGGACAGGGAATAACGGGGAGCTGTTTTTT.

The chain carries TRBV4-1 and TRBJ2-7; a weak D match, TRBD2 (5 bases). Germline V gives CDR1 MGHRA, CDR2 YSYEKL. The ends were cut back, 4 bases at V and 4 bases at J, with 17 bases in the middle. CDR3 length: 15 amino acids. The DNA for the CDR3 is TGCGCCAGCAGCCTCGGGTCAGCGGCACCTTACGAGCAGTACTTC. Translation gives CASSLGSAAPYEQYF.

The genes are TRBV30 and TRBJ1-5, with D possibly matching TRBD1 (5 bases). Germline lookup yields CDR1 GTSNPN and CDR2 SVGIG (reference sequence). This CDR3 is built from 12 residues. V was trimmed by 2 bases and J by 6 bases, leaving 8 bases between them. The DNA of the CDR3 is TGTGCCTGGAGTAACGGGGGTCAGCCCCAGCATTTT. It translates to CAWSNGGQPQHF. The complete variable domain, with remaining parts taken from reference TRBV30 and TRBJ1-5, reads SQTIHQWPATLVQPVGSPLSLECTVEGTSNPNLYWYRQAAGRGLQLLFYSVGIGQISSEVPQNLSASRPQDRQFILSSKKLLLSDSGFYLCAWSNGGQPQHFGDGTRLSIL.